This section outlines one T cell receptor (beta chain) sequence together with its context. The antigen is undetermined. Per the study methods: Because ImmunoSEQ provided only junction sequences with no quality scores, the filtering differed. Method: immunoSEQ multiplex PCR; TCRdb's copy keeps in-frame clones and lacks some. The V and J calls and clone size are taken from that table; D and trimming were inferred from the DNA. The sample has hundreds of thousands of clones, almost 97% seen once. The data stem from a study of shared clonotypes between healthy human individuals. Findings of the study overall: For naive CD4 cells, roughly 5% of clonotypes were shared across a few donors.

The CDR3 spans 11 residues. The germline V gene has CDR1 KGHSH and CDR2 LQKENI. Trimming removed 8 bases from V and 9 bases from J, with 12 bases in between. The source of this sequence is a woman in her twenties or thirties in good health. The sequencing input was naive CD4+ T cells sorted from blood. Subset: CD45RA+ positively selected. This sequence joins TRBV18 and TRBJ2-3; perhaps TRBD2 as D (6 bases). The CDR3 here is CASRERATQYF. In DNA, the CDR3 is TGTGCCAGCCGAGAGCGGGCCACGCAGTATTTT.